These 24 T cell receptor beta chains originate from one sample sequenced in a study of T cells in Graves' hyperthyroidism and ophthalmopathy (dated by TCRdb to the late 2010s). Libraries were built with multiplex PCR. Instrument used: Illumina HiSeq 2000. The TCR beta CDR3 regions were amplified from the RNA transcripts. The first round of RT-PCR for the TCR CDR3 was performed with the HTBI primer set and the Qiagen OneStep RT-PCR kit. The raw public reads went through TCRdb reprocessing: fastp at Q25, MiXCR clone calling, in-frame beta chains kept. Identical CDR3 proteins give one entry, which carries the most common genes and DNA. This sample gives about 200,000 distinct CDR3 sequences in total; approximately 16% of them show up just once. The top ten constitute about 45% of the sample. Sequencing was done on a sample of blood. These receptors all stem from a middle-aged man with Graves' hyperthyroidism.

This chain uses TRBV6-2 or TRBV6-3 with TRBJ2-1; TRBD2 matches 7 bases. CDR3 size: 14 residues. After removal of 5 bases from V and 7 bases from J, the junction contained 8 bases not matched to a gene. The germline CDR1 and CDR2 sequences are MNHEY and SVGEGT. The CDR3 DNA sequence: TGTGCCAGCAGTGAGTCGGGGGGATGGAATGAGCAGTTCTTC. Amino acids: CASSESGGWNEQFF.

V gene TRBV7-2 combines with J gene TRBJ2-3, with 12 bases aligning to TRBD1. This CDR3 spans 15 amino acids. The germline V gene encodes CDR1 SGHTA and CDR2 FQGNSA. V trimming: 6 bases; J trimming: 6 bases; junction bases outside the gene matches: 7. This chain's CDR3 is CASRYGTGGEDTQYF. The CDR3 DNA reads TGTGCCAGCAGATACGGGACAGGGGGCGAGGATACGCAGTATTTT.

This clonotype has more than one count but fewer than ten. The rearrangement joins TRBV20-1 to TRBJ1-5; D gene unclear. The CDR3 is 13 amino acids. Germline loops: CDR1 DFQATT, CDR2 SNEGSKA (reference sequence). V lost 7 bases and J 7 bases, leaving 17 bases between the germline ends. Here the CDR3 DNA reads TGCAGTGTACTAAAGAGTTTAAACCAGCCCCAGCATTTT. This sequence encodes CSVLKSLNQPQHF.

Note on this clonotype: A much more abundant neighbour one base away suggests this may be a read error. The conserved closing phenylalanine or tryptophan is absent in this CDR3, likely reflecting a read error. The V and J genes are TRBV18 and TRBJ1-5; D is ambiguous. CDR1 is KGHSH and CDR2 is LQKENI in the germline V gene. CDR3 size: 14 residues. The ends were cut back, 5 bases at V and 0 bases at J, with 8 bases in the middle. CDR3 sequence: CASSVTDSNQPQHS. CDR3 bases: TGTGCCAGCTCAGTAACAGATAGCAATCAGCCCCAGCATTCT.

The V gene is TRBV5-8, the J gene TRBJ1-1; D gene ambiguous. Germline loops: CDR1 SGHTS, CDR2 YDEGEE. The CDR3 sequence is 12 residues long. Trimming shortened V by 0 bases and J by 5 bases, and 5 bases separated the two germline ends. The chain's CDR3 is CASSLAETEAFF. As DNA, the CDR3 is TGTGCCAGCAGCTTGGCTGAGACTGAAGCTTTCTTT. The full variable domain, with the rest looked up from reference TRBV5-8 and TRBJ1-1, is EAGVTQSPTHLIKTRGQQATLRCSPISGHTSVYWYQQALGLGLQFLLWYDEGEERNRGNFPPRFSGRQFPNYSSELNVNALELEDSALYLCASSLAETEAFFGQGTRLTVV.

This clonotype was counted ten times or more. In DNA, the CDR3 is TGTGCCAGCAGTTTACAGGGGCCAAACACCGGGGAGCTGTTTTTT. Protein product: CASSLQGPNTGELFF. This rearrangement joins TRBV6-2 or TRBV6-3 to TRBJ2-2; TRBD1 matches 7 bases. The CDR3 is 15 residues long. The junction had 4 bases not matched to a gene; V was cut back by 4 bases and J by 2 bases. In germline, CDR1 is MNHEY, CDR2 SVGEGT.

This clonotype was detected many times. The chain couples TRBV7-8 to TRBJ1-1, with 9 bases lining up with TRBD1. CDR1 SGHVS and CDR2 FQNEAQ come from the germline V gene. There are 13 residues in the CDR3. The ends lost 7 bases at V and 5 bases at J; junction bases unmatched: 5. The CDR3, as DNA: TGTGCCAGCACCAAGACAGGGGGGACTGAAGCTTTCTTT. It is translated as CASTKTGGTEAFF. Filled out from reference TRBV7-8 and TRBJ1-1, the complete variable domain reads GAGVSQSPRYKVAKRGQDVALRCDPISGHVSLFWYQQALGQGPEFLTYFQNEAQLDKSGLPSDRFFAERPEGSVSTLKIQRTQQEDSAVYLCASTKTGGTEAFFGQGTRLTVV.

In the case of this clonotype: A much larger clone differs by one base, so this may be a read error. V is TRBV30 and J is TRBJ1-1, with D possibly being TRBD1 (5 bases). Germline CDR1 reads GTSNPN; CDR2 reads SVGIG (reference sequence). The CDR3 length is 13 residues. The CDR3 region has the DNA TGTGCCTCGAGTATGTCAGGGTATCGGGAAGCTTTCTTT. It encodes CASSMSGYREAFF.

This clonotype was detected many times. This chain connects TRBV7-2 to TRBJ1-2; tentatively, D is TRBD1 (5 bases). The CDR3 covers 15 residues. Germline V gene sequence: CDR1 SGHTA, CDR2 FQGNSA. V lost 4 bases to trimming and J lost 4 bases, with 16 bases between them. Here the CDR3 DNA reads TGTGCCAGCAGCTGGGTGGGGGGGGAGAGCTATGGCTACACCTTC. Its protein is CASSWVGGESYGYTF.

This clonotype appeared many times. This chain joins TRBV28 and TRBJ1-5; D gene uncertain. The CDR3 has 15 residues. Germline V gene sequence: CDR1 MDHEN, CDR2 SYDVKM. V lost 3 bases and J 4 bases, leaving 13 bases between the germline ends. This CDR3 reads CASSLTSYLNQPQHF. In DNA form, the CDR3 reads TGTGCCAGCAGTTTGACATCTTACCTGAATCAGCCCCAGCATTTT.

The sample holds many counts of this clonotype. CDR3 DNA sequence: TGTGCCAGCAGCTTAGTCCGCACAGATACGCAGTATTTT. Residues: CASSLVRTDTQYF. The rearrangement joins TRBV7-2 to TRBJ2-3, with unresolved D. Trimming cost V 1 base and J 1 base, with 3 bases left between them. The CDR3 is 13 residues long. Germline CDR1 is SGHTA and CDR2 is FQGNSA.

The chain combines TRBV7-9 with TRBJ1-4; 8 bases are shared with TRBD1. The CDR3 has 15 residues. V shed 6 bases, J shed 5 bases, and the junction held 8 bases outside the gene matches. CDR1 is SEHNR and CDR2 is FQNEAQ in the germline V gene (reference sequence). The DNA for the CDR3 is TGTGCCAGCAGAGAGACAGGGGTCCCAAATGAAAAACTGTTTTTT. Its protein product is CASRETGVPNEKLFF.

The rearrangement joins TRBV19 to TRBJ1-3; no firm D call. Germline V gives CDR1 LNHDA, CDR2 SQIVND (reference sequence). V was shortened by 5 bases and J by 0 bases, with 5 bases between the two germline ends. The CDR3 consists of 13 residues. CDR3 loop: CASSRTSGNTIYF. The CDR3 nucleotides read TGTGCCAGTAGTCGGACCTCTGGAAACACCATATATTTT. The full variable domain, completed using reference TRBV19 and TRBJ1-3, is DGGITQSPKYLFRKEGQNVTLSCEQNLNHDAMYWYRQDPGQGLRLIYYSQIVNDFQKGDIAEGYSVSREKKESFPLTVTSAQKNPTAFYLCASSRTSGNTIYFGEGSWLTVV.

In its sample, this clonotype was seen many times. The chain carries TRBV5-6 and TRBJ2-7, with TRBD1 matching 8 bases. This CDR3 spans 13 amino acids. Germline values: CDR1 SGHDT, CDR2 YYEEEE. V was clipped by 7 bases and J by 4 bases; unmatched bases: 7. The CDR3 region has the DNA TGTGCCAGCCGCGCGACAGGGGCTTACGAGCAGTACTTC. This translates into CASRATGAYEQYF.

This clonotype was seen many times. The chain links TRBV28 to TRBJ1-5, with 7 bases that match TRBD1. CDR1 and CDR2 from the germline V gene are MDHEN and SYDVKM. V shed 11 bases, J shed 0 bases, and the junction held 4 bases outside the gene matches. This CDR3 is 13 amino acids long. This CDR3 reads CAARGTSNQPQHF. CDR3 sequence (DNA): TGTGCCGCCAGGGGGACTAGCAATCAGCCCCAGCATTTT.

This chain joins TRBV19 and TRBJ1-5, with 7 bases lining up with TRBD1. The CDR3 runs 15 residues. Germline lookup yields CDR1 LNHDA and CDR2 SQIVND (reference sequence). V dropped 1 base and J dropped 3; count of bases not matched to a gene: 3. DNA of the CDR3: TGTGCCAGTAGTATAGTGGGACAGTTCAATCAGCCCCAGCATTTT. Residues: CASSIVGQFNQPQHF.

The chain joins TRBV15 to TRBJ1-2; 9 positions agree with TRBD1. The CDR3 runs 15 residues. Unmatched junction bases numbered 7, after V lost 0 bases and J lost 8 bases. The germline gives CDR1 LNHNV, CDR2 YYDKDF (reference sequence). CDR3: CATSRDLGDRAGYTF. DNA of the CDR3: TGTGCCACCAGCAGAGACCTCGGGGACAGGGCGGGCTACACCTTC.

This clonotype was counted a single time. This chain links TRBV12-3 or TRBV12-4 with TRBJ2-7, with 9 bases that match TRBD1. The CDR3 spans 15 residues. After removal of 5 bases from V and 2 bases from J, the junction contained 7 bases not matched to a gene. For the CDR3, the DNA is TGTGCCAGCAGTCAGCGGACAGGGGAACCCTACGAGCAGTACTTC. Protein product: CASSQRTGEPYEQYF.

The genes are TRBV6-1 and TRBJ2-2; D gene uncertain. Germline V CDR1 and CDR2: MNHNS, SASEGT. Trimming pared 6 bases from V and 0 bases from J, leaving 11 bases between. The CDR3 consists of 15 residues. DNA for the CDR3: TGTGCCAGCAGGATGGCGGCTTCGAACACCGGGGAGCTGTTTTTT. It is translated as CASRMAASNTGELFF.

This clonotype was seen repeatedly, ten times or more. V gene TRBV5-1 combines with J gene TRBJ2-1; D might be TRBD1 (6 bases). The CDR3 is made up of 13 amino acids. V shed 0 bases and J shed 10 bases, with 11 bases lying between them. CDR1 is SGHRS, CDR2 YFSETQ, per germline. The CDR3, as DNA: TGCGCCAGCAGCTTGGACAGGGTTAACGAGCAGTTCTTC. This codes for CASSLDRVNEQFF.

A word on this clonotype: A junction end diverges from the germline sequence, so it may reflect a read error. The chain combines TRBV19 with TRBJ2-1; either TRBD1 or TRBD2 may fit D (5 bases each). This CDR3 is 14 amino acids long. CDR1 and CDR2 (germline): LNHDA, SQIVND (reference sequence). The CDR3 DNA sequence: TGTGCCAGTAGTCCAGGGAGCTCCTACAATAAGCAGTTCTTC. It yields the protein CASSPGSSYNKQFF.

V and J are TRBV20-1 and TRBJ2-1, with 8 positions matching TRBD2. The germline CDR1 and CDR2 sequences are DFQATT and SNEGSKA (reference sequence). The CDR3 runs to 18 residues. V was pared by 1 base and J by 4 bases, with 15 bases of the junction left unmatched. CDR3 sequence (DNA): TGCAGTGCTAGAGGACTAGCGACGCCCCTGAAACTATACAATGAGCAGTTCTTC. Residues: CSARGLATPLKLYNEQFF.

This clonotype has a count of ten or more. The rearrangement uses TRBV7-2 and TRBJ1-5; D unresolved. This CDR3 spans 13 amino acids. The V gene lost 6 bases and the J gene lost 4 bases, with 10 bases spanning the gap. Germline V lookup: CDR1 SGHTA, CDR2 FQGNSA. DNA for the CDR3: TGTGCCAGCAGTCTTGACCCGAATCAGCCCCAGCATTTT. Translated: CASSLDPNQPQHF. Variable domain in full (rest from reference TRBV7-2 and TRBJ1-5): GAGVSQSPSNKVTEKGKDVELRCDPISGHTALYWYRQSLGQGLEFLIYFQGNSAPDKSGLPSDRFSAERTGGSVSTLTIQRTQQEDSAVYLCASSLDPNQPQHFGDGTRLSIL.

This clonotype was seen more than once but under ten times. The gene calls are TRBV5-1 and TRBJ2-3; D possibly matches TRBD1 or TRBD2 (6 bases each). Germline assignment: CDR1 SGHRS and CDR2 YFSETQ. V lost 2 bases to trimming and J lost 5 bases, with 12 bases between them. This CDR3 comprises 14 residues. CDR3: CASSLIRGGDTQYF. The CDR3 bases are TGCGCCAGCAGCTTAATCAGGGGAGGAGATACGCAGTATTTT.